This T cell receptor (beta chain) derives from a study of T cell repertoires in ileal Crohn's disease. Time point reported: neoterminal ileum biopsy at postoperative endoscopy, about 6 months after surgery. Included were adult ileal or ileocolonic Crohn's patients indicated for ileocolonic resection. Sequenced by immunoSEQ multiplex PCR; TCRdb stores in-frame clones only, minus some. The sample shows about 10,000 clones, 79% of them seen only once. The CDR3 is made up of 14 amino acids. The V end lost 5 bases, the J end lost 3 bases, and 11 bases lay between the germline ends. The germline V gene has CDR1 SGHTA and CDR2 FQGNSA.

Sequences were obtained from ileal tissue. The V call is TRBV7-2, the J call TRBJ1-5; D might be TRBD1 (6 bases). The TCR comes from an adult with Crohn's disease. The CDR3 sequence: CASSPTGNNQPQHF. CDR3 sequence (DNA): TGTGCCAGCAGCCCAACAGGGAACAATCAGCCCCAGCATTTT.